These T cell receptor beta chains were read from a single sample in a study of shared clonotypes between healthy human individuals. Here immunoSEQ multiplex PCR was the method, and the copy in TCRdb shows in-frame clones only, minus some. This sample carries about 590,000 clones, 95% to 96% of them seen once, and the ten largest clones take 0.11%. Sequencing used naive CD8+ T cells sorted from blood. The source is a woman in her 30s in good health. Each CDR3 is given with its conserved first and last residue. Each record gives: J gene, clone size, D gene, V gene, CDR3 DNA, CDR3 protein. A D gene is named only where the DNA matches it firmly. Rows may omit the clone size; those that give it use once, few, many or a size class.

TRBJ1-2 once NA TRBV9 TGTGCCAGCAGCGTATCCCTTTCAGGGGATGGCTACACCTTC CASSVSLSGDGYTF
TRBJ2-1 NA TRBD2 TRBV19 TGTGCCAGTAGAGACGCCGAACTAGCGGGAACCTACAATGAGCAGTTCTTC CASRDAELAGTYNEQFF
TRBJ2-7 NA NA TRBV7-9 TGTGCCAGCAGCCCCACGACCTACGAGCAGTACTTC CASSPTTYEQYF
TRBJ2-3 NA TRBD2 TRBV5-1 TGCGCCAGCAGCCTCGGACTAGCGGGAGTAGATACGCAGTATTTT CASSLGLAGVDTQYF
TRBJ2-1 NA NA TRBV2 TGTGCCAGCAGTGAGGAGAATCGAAACAATGAGCAGTTCTTC CASSEENRNNEQFF
TRBJ1-1 once NA TRBV28 TGTGCCAGCACCATTGAGGTGATGGTGAACACTGAAGCTTTCTTT CASTIEVMVNTEAFF
TRBJ2-2 NA TRBD2 TRBV5-4 TGTGCCAGCTCCGGGGGGGCGAACACCGGGGAGCTGTTTTTT CASSGGANTGELFF
TRBJ2-1 NA TRBD2 TRBV6-1 TGTGCCAGCAGGACCTGGTTAGCGGGGGTGGGTGAGCAGTTCTTC CASRTWLAGVGEQFF
TRBJ2-7 NA NA TRBV11-2 TGTGCCAGCAGCACACGGGTCGGGGGAACCTCGGCCTACGAGCAGTACTTC CASSTRVGGTSAYEQYF
TRBJ1-1 NA NA TRBV11-2 TGTGCCAGCAGCTTTTTGGGGTCTGAAGCTTTCTTT CASSFLGSEAFF
TRBJ2-7 NA TRBD2 TRBV2 TGTGCCAGCAGTGAAGCCAAGGCTAGCGGAACCTACGAGCAGTACTTC CASSEAKASGTYEQYF
TRBJ2-7 NA NA TRBV27 TGTGCCAGCAGTTTAGGGGCAGCTGTCTACTACGAGCAGTACTTC CASSLGAAVYYEQYF
TRBJ2-5 once NA TRBV7-7 TGTGCCAGCAGACCATTCGGTATCCGGGAGACCCAGTACTTC CASRPFGIRETQYF
TRBJ1-1 once NA TRBV10-1 TGCGCCAGCAGTGAGTCTATTTTAAACAGGGATGGCACTGAAGCTTTCTTT CASSESILNRDGTEAFF